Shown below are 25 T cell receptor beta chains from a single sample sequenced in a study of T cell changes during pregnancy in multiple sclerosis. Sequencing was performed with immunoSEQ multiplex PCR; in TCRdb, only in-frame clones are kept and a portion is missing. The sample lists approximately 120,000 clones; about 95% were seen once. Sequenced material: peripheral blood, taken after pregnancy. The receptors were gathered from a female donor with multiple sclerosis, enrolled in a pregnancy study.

CDR3 nucleotides: TGTGCCAGCAGTTCCCTAGCGGAGTCCTACGAGCAGTACTTC. Its translation is CASSSLAESYEQYF. The genes are TRBV27 and TRBJ2-7; 7 nucleotides match TRBD2. The germline CDR1 and CDR2 sequences are MNHEY and SMNVEV (reference sequence). CDR3 size: 14 residues. V trimming: 4 bases; J trimming: 1 base; junction bases outside the gene matches: 4.

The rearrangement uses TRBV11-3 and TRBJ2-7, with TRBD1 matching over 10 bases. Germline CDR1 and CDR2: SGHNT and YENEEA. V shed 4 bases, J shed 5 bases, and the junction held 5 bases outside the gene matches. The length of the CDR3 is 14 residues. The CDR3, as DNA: TGTGCCAGCAGCTCCGGGACAGGGGTCAACGAGCAGTACTTC. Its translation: CASSSGTGVNEQYF.

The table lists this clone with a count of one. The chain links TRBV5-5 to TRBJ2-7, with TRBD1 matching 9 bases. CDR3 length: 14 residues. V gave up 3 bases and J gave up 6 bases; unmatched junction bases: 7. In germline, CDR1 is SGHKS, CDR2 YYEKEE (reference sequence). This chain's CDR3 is CASSSGTGYTEQYF. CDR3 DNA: TGTGCCAGCAGCTCCGGGACAGGGTACACCGAGCAGTACTTC. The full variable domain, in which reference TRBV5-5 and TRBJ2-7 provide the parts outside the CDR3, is DAGVTQSPTHLIKTRGQQVTLRCSPISGHKSVSWYQQVLGQGPQFIFQYYEKEERGRGNFPDRFSARQFPNYSSELNVNALLLGDSALYLCASSSGTGYTEQYFGPGTRLTVT.

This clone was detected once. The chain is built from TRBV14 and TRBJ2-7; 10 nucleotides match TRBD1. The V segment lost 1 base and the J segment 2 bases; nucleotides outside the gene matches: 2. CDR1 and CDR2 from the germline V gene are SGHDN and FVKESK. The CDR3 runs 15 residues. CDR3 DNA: TGTGCCAGCAGCCAAGGACAGGGGGCGGCCTACGAGCAGTACTTC. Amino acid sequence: CASSQGQGAAYEQYF.

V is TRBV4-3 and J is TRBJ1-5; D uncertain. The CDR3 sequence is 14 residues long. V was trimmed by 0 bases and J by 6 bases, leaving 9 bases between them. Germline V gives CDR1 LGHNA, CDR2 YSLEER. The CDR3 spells CASSQDVGVQPQHF. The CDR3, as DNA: TGCGCCAGCAGCCAAGATGTCGGGGTTCAGCCCCAGCATTTT.

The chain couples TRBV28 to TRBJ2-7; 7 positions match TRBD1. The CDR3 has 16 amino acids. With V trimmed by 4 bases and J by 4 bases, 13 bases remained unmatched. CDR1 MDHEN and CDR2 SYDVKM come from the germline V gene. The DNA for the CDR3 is TGTGCCAGCAGTTCCCCCCCCCGACAGGGAACGTACGAGCAGTACTTC. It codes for CASSSPPRQGTYEQYF.

CDR3 nucleotides: TGTGCCAGCAGCCAAGATCGACTAGGGGATGAGCAGTTCTTC. Its protein product is CASSQDRLGDEQFF. The chain links TRBV4-2 to TRBJ2-1, with D tentatively TRBD2 (6 bases). CDR1 is LGHNA, CDR2 YNFKEQ, per germline. This CDR3 comprises 14 residues. The germline V and J ends were trimmed by 0 bases and 8 bases, with 11 bases remaining between them.

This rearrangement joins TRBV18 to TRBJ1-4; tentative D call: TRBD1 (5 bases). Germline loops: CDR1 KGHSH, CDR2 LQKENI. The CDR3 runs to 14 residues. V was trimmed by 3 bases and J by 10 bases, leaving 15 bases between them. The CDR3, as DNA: TGTGCCAGCTCACCGGAGCAGGGTGTGGGAAAACTGTTTTTT. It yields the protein CASSPEQGVGKLFF.

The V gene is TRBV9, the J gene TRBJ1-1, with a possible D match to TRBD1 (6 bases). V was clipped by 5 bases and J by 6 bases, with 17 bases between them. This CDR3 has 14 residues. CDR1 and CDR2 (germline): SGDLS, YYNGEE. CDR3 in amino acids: CASSLTGGQAEAFF. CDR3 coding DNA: TGTGCCAGCAGTCTAACCGGGGGGCAGGCTGAAGCTTTCTTT.

CDR3 region: CATSRERAGLNEQFF. DNA for the CDR3: TGTGCCACCAGCAGAGAGCGAGCGGGGCTCAATGAGCAGTTCTTC. The genes are TRBV15 and TRBJ2-1; 7 positions agree with TRBD2. There are 15 residues in the CDR3. After removal of 0 bases from V and 6 bases from J, the junction contained 5 bases not matched to a gene. Germline CDR1 and CDR2: LNHNV and YYDKDF (reference sequence).

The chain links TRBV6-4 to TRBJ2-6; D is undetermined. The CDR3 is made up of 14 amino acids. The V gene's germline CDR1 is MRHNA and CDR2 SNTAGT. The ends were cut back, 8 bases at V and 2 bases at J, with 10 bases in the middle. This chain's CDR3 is CASGLMAGANVLTF. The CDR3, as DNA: TGTGCCAGCGGTCTAATGGCTGGGGCCAACGTCCTGACTTTC.

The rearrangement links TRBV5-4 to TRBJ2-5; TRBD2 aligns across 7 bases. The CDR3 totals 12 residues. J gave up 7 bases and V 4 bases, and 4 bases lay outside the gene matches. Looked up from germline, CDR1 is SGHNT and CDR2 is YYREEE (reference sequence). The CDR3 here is CASSRDYGTQYF. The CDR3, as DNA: TGTGCCAGCAGCCGGGACTATGGGACCCAGTACTTC.

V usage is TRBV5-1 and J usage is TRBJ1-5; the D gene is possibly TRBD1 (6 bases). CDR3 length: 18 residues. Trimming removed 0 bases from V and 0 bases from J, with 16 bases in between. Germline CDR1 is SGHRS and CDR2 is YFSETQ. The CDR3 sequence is CASSLAPDSLDSNQPQHF. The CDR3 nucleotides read TGCGCCAGCAGCTTGGCCCCGGACAGCCTTGATAGCAATCAGCCCCAGCATTTT.

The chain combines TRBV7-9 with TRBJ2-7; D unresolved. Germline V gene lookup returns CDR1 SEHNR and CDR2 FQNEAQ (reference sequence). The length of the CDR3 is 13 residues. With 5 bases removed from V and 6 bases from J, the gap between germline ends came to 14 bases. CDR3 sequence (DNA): TGTGCCAGCAGCCCCCCTATAAGTTTCGAGCAGTACTTC. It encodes CASSPPISFEQYF. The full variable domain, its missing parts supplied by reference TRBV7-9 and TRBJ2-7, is DTGVSQNPRHKITKRGQNVTFRCDPISEHNRLYWYRQTLGQGPEFLTYFQNEAQLEKSRLLSDRFSAERPKGSFSTLEIQRTEQGDSAMYLCASSPPISFEQYFGPGTRLTVT.

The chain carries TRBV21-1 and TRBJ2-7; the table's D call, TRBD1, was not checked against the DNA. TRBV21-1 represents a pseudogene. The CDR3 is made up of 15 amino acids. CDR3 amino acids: CASSKRWTGDYEQYF. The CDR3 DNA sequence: TGTGCCAGCAGCAAAAGGTGGACAGGGGACTACGAGCAGTACTTC.

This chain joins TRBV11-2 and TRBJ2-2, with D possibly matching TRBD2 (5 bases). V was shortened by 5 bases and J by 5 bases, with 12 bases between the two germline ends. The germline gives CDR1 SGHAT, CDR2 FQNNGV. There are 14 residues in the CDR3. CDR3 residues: CASSPRWETGELFF. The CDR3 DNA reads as TGTGCCAGCAGCCCCCGATGGGAGACCGGGGAGCTGTTTTTT.

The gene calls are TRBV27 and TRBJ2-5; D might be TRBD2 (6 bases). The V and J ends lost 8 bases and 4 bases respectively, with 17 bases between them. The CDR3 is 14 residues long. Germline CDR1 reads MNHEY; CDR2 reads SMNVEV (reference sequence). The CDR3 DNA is TGTGCCAGCTCTCCAGCGGGCTACCTAGAGACCCAGTACTTC. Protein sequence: CASSPAGYLETQYF.

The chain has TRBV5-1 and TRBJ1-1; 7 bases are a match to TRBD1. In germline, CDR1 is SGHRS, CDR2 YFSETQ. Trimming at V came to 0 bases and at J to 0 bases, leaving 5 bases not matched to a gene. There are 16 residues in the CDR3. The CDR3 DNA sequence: TGCGCCAGCAGCTTGGTGGGGACAGAAATGAACACTGAAGCTTTCTTT. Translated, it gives CASSLVGTEMNTEAFF.

This CDR3 reads CASSLVITGRFNTGELFF. CDR3 coding DNA: TGTGCCAGCAGCTTAGTTATCACGGGGAGGTTTAACACCGGGGAGCTGTTTTTT. V usage is TRBV7-6 and J usage is TRBJ2-2; TRBD2 is a possible D gene (6 bases). Germline V gene sequence: CDR1 SGHVS, CDR2 FNYEAQ. V dropped 1 base and J dropped 2 bases, with 17 bases sitting between them. The CDR3 sequence is 18 residues long.

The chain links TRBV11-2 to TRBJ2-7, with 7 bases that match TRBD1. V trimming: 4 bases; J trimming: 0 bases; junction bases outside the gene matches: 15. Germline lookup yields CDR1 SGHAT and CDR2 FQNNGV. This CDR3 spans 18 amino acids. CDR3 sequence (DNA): TGTGCCAGCAGCTCCCCTCGTAAGGGACAGAGAAACTCCTACGAGCAGTACTTC. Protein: CASSSPRKGQRNSYEQYF. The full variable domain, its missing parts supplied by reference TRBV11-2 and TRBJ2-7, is EAGVAQSPRYKIIEKRQSVAFWCNPISGHATLYWYQQILGQGPKLLIQFQNNGVVDDSQLPKDRFSAERLKGVDSTLKIQPAKLEDSAVYLCASSSPRKGQRNSYEQYFGPGTRLTVT.

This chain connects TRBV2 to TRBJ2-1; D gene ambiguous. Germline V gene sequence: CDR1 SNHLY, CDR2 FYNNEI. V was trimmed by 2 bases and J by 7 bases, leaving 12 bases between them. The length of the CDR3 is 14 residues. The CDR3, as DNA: TGTGCCAGCAGTGAATCTGGCAGGCTAAATGAGCAGTTCTTC. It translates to CASSESGRLNEQFF.

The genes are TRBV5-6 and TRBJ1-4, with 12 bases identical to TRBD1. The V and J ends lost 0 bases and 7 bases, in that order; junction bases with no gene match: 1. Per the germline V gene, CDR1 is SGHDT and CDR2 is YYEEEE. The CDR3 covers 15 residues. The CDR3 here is CASSLEGQGAEKLFF. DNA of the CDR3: TGTGCCAGCAGCTTGGAGGGACAGGGGGCTGAAAAACTGTTTTTT.

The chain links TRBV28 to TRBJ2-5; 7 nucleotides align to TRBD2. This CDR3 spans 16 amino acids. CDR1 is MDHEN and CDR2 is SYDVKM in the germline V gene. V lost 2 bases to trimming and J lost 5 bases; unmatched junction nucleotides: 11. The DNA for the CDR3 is TGTGCCAGCAGTTTAGTCGGGGGAGGGCCATGGGAGACCCAGTACTTC. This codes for CASSLVGGGPWETQYF.

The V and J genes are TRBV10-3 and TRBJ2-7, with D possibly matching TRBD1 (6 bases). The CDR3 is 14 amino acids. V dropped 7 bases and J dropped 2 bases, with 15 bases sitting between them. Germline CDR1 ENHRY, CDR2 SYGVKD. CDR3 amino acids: CAITQGLGPYEQYF. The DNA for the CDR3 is TGTGCCATCACGCAGGGGTTGGGCCCCTACGAGCAGTACTTC.

CDR3 coding DNA: TGTGCCAGCAGCTTTCCGGGACAGATAAACTATGGCTACACCTTC. This encodes CASSFPGQINYGYTF. The chain links TRBV5-4 to TRBJ1-2, with 7 bases that match TRBD1. The germline V gene has CDR1 SGHNT and CDR2 YYREEE (reference sequence). This CDR3 spans 15 amino acids. The trim removed 2 bases at V and 2 bases at J, leaving 6 bases unmatched.